A selection of T cell receptor beta chains follows, all from one sample in a study of cytomegalovirus exposure and HLA in healthy donors. The protocol was immunoSEQ multiplex PCR, while the TCRdb copy is restricted to in-frame clones and leaves out a portion. The sample includes 150,000 to 170,000 clones, 80% of them seen just once. What was sequenced was PBMCs. These receptors originate from a woman aged 40 to 50 in good health and CMV-seropositive. Each CDR3 is given with its conserved first and last residue. Each record gives: V gene, clone size, D gene, J gene, CDR3 DNA, CDR3 protein. D genes are given only for firm matches. Some rows have no size entry. The others give once, few or many, or a class for an expanded clone.

TRBV5-8	NA	TRBD2	TRBJ2-1	TGTGCCAGCAGCTTGGCCTGGAGCGGGGCGACGAGTGAGCAGTTCTTC	CASSLAWSGATSEQFF
TRBV6-1	few	NA	TRBJ1-2	TGTGCCAGCAGTGAAGGGGCGTATGGTCGTCCCTTC	CASSEGAYGRPF
TRBV5-4	NA	NA	TRBJ2-5	TGTGCCAGCAGCTTGTCGGGACTGGGCCAAGAGACCCAGTACTTC	CASSLSGLGQETQYF
TRBV9	NA	TRBD2	TRBJ2-3	TGTGCCAGCAGCGTAGAAGCGGGGGTGGGATCGCAGTATTTT	CASSVEAGVGSQYF
TRBV27	NA	NA	TRBJ1-4	TGTGCCAGCAGTTTAGTTGGGAGAACTAATGAAAAACTGTTTTTT	CASSLVGRTNEKLFF
TRBV19	NA	TRBD1	TRBJ1-2	TGTGCCAGTAGTCGGACAGGGCGGGAAAATGGCTACACCTTC	CASSRTGRENGYTF
TRBV19	NA	NA	TRBJ2-1	TGTGCCAGTAGTCACACAGGGAACAATGAGCAGTTCTTC	CASSHTGNNEQFF
TRBV27	NA	NA	TRBJ2-7	TGTGCCAGCAGTTGGAGACCGGGACTGAGCTCCTACGAGCAGTACTTC	CASSWRPGLSSYEQYF
TRBV9	NA	NA	TRBJ2-5	TGTGCCAGCAGCGTATCCCCAGTCCAAGAGACCCAGTACTTC	CASSVSPVQETQYF
TRBV5-6	NA	NA	TRBJ2-1	TGTGCCAGCAGCCCAGTGGGAGGGGGCTCCTACAATGAGCAGTTCTTC	CASSPVGGGSYNEQFF
TRBV9	NA	TRBD2	TRBJ2-2	TGTGCCAGCAGTGGACTAGCGGGGATCACCGGGGAGCTGTTTTTT	CASSGLAGITGELFF
TRBV27	NA	NA	TRBJ1-1	TGTGCCAGCAGAAACGGACAGAGGGAAGCTTTCTTT	CASRNGQREAFF
TRBV5-1	NA	TRBD1	TRBJ1-1	TGCGCCAGCAGCATCGGACAGGGAATGACTGAAGCTTTCTTT	CASSIGQGMTEAFF
TRBV2	NA	NA	TRBJ2-7	TGTGCCAGCAGTGATAAATGGGGGGACCAGTACGAGCAGTACTTC	CASSDKWGDQYEQYF
TRBV5-8	NA	NA	TRBJ2-1	TGTGCCAGCAGCCGCAGGATCCTAAGCTCCTACAATGAGCAGTTCTTC	CASSRRILSSYNEQFF
TRBV14	few	NA	TRBJ1-3	TGTGCCAGCAGCCAAGCAGGAAACACCATATATTTT	CASSQAGNTIYF
TRBV27	once	NA	TRBJ1-6	TGTGCCAGCAGTTTGGGGCAGCTTTATAATTCACCCCTCCACTTT	CASSLGQLYNSPLHF
TRBV6-1	NA	TRBD2	TRBJ2-1	TGTGCCAGCAGACGGACTAGCGGGAGTGGTGAGCAGTTCTTC	CASRRTSGSGEQFF
TRBV11-2	NA	NA	TRBJ1-3	TGTGCCAGCAGCTTCCCCGTCGGAAACACCATATATTTT	CASSFPVGNTIYF
TRBV7-2	NA	TRBD1	TRBJ2-7	TGTGCCAGCAGCTCACCCGGACAGGCCCCCTACGAGCAGTACTTC	CASSSPGQAPYEQYF
TRBV27	NA	NA	TRBJ2-3	TGTGCCAGCAGTCCCCCGGACTGGCCCAGCACAGATACGCAGTATTTT	CASSPPDWPSTDTQYF
TRBV5-1	NA	TRBD2	TRBJ2-3	TGCGCCAGCAGCTTGGTCCTAGCGGGGACCACAGATACGCAGTATTTT	CASSLVLAGTTDTQYF
TRBV27	once	TRBD1	TRBJ2-7	TGTGCCAGCAGTTCCAGGGGGCGGTTCTCCTACGAGCAGTACTTC	CASSSRGRFSYEQYF
TRBV30	NA	NA	TRBJ1-2	TGTGCTTGGGCCCCACAGGGTCGAAACTATGGCTACACCTTC	CAWAPQGRNYGYTF
TRBV9	NA	TRBD1	TRBJ1-2	TGTGCCAGCAGCGCAACAGGGGCCTATGGCTACACCTTC	CASSATGAYGYTF
TRBV15	NA	TRBD1	TRBJ1-5	TGTGCCACCAGCAGAGATCGGACAGGGAGTATCAATCAGCCCCAGCATTTT	CATSRDRTGSINQPQHF
TRBV5-5	NA	NA	TRBJ1-3	TGTGCCAGCAGTCCTAGTTTGACAGGAAACTCTGGAAACACCATATATTTT	CASSPSLTGNSGNTIYF
TRBV11-2	once	NA	TRBJ2-2	TGTGCCAGCACCCTAGTCGCCGGGGAGCTGTTTTTT	CASTLVAGELFF
TRBV5-4	NA	NA	TRBJ2-7	TGTGCCAGCAGCTGGGAGGACTACGAGCAGTACTTC	CASSWEDYEQYF
TRBV19	NA	NA	TRBJ1-2	TGTGCCAGTAGTATAGCGGGCAGGGCCTCCTATGGCTACACCTTC	CASSIAGRASYGYTF
TRBV29-1	NA	TRBD2	TRBJ2-7	TGCAGCGTTGAGCTAGCGGGGCTTGGCGAGCAGTACTTC	CSVELAGLGEQYF
TRBV7-9	NA	NA	TRBJ1-2	TGTGCCAGCAGCTTAATGGGGGCAGTGGGCGGCTACACCTTC	CASSLMGAVGGYTF
TRBV14	NA	TRBD1	TRBJ1-1	TGTGCCAGCAGCCTGATCACAGGGGGAAGGGACACTGAAGCTTTCTTT	CASSLITGGRDTEAFF